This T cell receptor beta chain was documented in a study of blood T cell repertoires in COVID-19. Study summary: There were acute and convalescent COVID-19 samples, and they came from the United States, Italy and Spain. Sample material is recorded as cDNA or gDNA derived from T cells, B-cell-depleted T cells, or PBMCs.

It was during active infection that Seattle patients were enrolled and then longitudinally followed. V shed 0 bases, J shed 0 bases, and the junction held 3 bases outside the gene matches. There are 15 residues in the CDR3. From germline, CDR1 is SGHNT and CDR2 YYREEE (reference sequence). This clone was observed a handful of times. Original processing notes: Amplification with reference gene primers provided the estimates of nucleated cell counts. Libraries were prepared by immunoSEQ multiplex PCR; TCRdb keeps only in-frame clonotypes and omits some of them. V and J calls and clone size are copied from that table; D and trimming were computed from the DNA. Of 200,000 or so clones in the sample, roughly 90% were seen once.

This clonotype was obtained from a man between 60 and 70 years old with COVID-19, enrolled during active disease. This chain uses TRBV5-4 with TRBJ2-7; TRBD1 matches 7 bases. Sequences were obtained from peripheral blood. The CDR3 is CASSLVAGGSYEQYF. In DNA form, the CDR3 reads TGTGCCAGCAGCTTGGTCGCAGGGGGCTCCTACGAGCAGTACTTC. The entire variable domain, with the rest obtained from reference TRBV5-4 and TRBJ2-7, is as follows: ETGVTQSPTHLIKTRGQQVTLRCSSQSGHNTVSWYQQALGQGPQFIFQYYREEENGRGNFPPRFSGLQFPNYSSELNVNALELDDSALYLCASSLVAGGSYEQYFGPGTRLTVT.